The 23 T cell receptor beta chains below were found in one sample sequenced in a study of T-cell reconstitution after alpha-beta-depleted transplantation in children. This sample's TCRbeta library carried unique molecular identifier barcodes. TCRdb processed the PCR reads anew with MiXCR; each CDR3 protein has one entry. Of around 580,000 distinct CDR3 sequences listed, more than 20% are singletons. Sequenced here: PBMCs, sampled before TCRalphabeta/CD19-depleted stem cell transplant. The receptor source for this set is a boy under two years old with Wiskott-Aldrich syndrome, due to receive a stem cell transplant.

The chain couples TRBV28 to TRBJ2-3; 15 positions agree with TRBD2. Germline CDR1 reads MDHEN; CDR2 reads SYDVKM. The CDR3 loop spans 17 amino acids. Trimming removed 4 bases from V and 4 bases from J; junction bases left unmatched: 6. The CDR3 DNA reads TGTGCCAGCAGTTCACCGGGACTAGCGGGAGGCCCAGATACGCAGTATTTT. It translates to CASSSPGLAGGPDTQYF.

The CDR3 sequence: CASSPPTSTGELFF. The CDR3 DNA follows: TGTGCCAGCAGTCCACCCACCAGCACCGGGGAGCTGTTTTTT. V is TRBV12-3 or TRBV12-4 and J is TRBJ2-2; D remains ambiguous. CDR3 length equals 14 residues. V lost 5 bases and J 4 bases, leaving 11 bases between the germline ends.

The chain carries TRBV5-6 and TRBJ2-1; 7 nucleotides line up with TRBD2. The CDR3 is made up of 12 amino acids. With 4 bases clipped from V and 10 bases from J, the junction kept 5 bases outside the gene matches. Per the germline V gene, CDR1 is SGHDT and CDR2 is YYEEEE. The CDR3 sequence is CASSRLAAEQFF. Written as DNA, the CDR3 is TGTGCCAGCAGCCGTCTAGCGGCCGAGCAGTTCTTC.

The chain recombines TRBV12-3 or TRBV12-4 with TRBJ2-3; 7 nucleotides align to TRBD2. The CDR3 spans 18 residues. With 1 base clipped from V and 1 base from J, the junction kept 11 bases outside the gene matches. CDR3 DNA sequence: TGTGCCAGCAGTTTAGGCAGGCGCTTGGCGGGGGGCACAGATACGCAGTATTTT. Its translation: CASSLGRRLAGGTDTQYF.

This chain links TRBV5-1 with TRBJ2-7; D not certain. V lost 0 bases and J 4 bases, leaving 20 bases between the germline ends. CDR3 length: 17 residues. Germline V gene sequence: CDR1 SGHRS, CDR2 YFSETQ. The CDR3 nucleotides are TGCGCCAGCAGCTTGGCTGCGACGAGCCAGATCTTTTACGAGCAGTACTTC. This encodes CASSLAATSQIFYEQYF.

The chain joins TRBV7-9 to TRBJ2-7; TRBD2 aligns across 13 bases. V lost 5 bases to trimming and J lost 3 bases; unmatched junction nucleotides: 1. Germline CDR1 SEHNR, CDR2 FQNEAQ (reference sequence). This CDR3 is built from 14 residues. The CDR3 DNA reads TGTGCCAGCAGCGGGACTAGCGGGATCTACGAGCAGTACTTC. Translated, it gives CASSGTSGIYEQYF.

The chain is built from TRBV7-9 and TRBJ2-7; the D is unclear. The germline V gene has CDR1 SEHNR and CDR2 FQNEAQ (reference sequence). The CDR3 consists of 15 residues. The V and J ends lost 5 bases and 2 bases respectively, with 16 bases between them. The CDR3 loop reads CASSLTQDPTYEQYF. In DNA, the CDR3 is TGTGCCAGCAGCCTCACCCAGGACCCCACCTACGAGCAGTACTTC. Filled out from reference TRBV7-9 and TRBJ2-7, the complete variable domain reads DTGVSQNPRHKITKRGQNVTFRCDPISEHNRLYWYRQTLGQGPEFLTYFQNEAQLEKSRLLSDRFSAERPKGSFSTLEIQRTEQGDSAMYLCASSLTQDPTYEQYFGPGTRLTVT.

The chain employs TRBV7-3 and TRBJ1-2, with a tentative D call TRBD1 (5 bases). The CDR3 runs 13 residues. Deletions cut 4 bases from V and 3 bases from J, with 9 bases between. Germline V gives CDR1 SGHTA, CDR2 FQGTGA. CDR3 loop: CASSSGTDYGYTF. In DNA, the CDR3 is TGTGCCAGCAGCTCCGGGACGGACTATGGCTACACCTTC.

The genes are TRBV7-7 and TRBJ2-1; D might be TRBD2 (5 bases). The germline CDR1 and CDR2 sequences are SSHAT and FNYEAQ (reference sequence). V gave up 0 bases and J gave up 8 bases, with 14 bases separating them. This CDR3 has 15 residues. The chain's CDR3 is CASSLAGVELDEQFF. The CDR3 DNA follows: TGTGCCAGCAGCTTAGCCGGGGTGGAGTTGGATGAGCAGTTCTTC.

As regards this clonotype: At one boundary the junction diverges from the germline segment, which might be a read error. V usage is TRBV11-2 and J usage is TRBJ2-1; possible D gene TRBD2, 6 bases. Germline V gene lookup returns CDR1 SGHAT and CDR2 FQNNGV. The CDR3 totals 15 residues. The CDR3 here is CASSSTGLAYNERFF. The CDR3 coding sequence is TGTGCCAGCAGCTCGACGGGACTTGCTTACAATGAGCGGTTCTTC.

This clonotype has more than one count but fewer than ten. The V call is TRBV5-1, the J call TRBJ2-1; unclear D gene. This CDR3 region has 12 residues. Trimming pared 2 bases from V and 5 bases from J, leaving 5 bases between. Germline V gene lookup returns CDR1 SGHRS and CDR2 YFSETQ. The CDR3 sequence is CASSFQNNEQFF. CDR3 in DNA: TGCGCCAGCAGCTTCCAGAACAATGAGCAGTTCTTC.

This sequence joins TRBV5-1 and TRBJ2-5; TRBD2 might be the D (5 bases). Germline V lookup: CDR1 SGHRS, CDR2 YFSETQ. CDR3 length: 13 amino acids. V was cut by 0 bases and J by 4 bases, with 7 bases left in between. This CDR3 reads CASSLGEGETQYF. The CDR3, as DNA: TGCGCCAGCAGCTTGGGTGAGGGAGAGACCCAGTACTTC. Using reference TRBV5-1 and TRBJ2-5 for the parts outside the CDR3, the full variable domain is KAGVTQTPRYLIKTRGQQVTLSCSPISGHRSVSWYQQTPGQGLQFLFEYFSETQRNKGNFPGRFSGRQFSNSRSEMNVSTLELGDSALYLCASSLGEGETQYFGPGTRLLVL.

This clonotype was recorded once. CDR3 nucleotide sequence: TGTGCCAGCAGTGTAAAGGGACTAGCGGGAGTAGGCTCCTACAATGAGCAGTTCTTC. Its protein is CASSVKGLAGVGSYNEQFF. V gene TRBV6-1 combines with J gene TRBJ2-1, with TRBD2 matching over 14 bases. This CDR3 has 19 residues. Germline V lookup: CDR1 MNHNS, CDR2 SASEGT. Unmatched junction bases numbered 8, after V lost 4 bases and J lost 0 bases.

The rearrangement links TRBV5-5 to TRBJ2-5; 9 positions agree with TRBD2. Germline CDR1 and CDR2: SGHKS and YYEKEE (reference sequence). V was clipped by 2 bases and J by 4 bases; unmatched bases: 12. CDR3 length equals 17 residues. CDR3 amino acids: CASSFSWSGRTIETQYF. As DNA, the CDR3 is TGTGCCAGCAGCTTCAGTTGGAGCGGGAGGACCATAGAGACCCAGTACTTC.

This clonotype was found a few times. The chain links TRBV9 to TRBJ2-1, with D unclear. The V gene's germline CDR1 is SGDLS and CDR2 YYNGEE. V was trimmed by 3 bases and J by 1 base, leaving 14 bases between them. This CDR3 is 16 amino acids long. The CDR3, as DNA: TGTGCCAGCAGCGGCCCGGCCCGTCCATCCTACAATGAGCAGTTCTTC. Its protein is CASSGPARPSYNEQFF.

This clonotype has just a few counts. The V call is TRBV12-3 or TRBV12-4, the J call TRBJ2-1; no reliable D call. The CDR3 extends over 11 amino acids. V was clipped by 7 bases and J by 9 bases, with 10 bases between them. This chain's CDR3 is CASIPVREQFF. DNA for the CDR3: TGTGCCAGCATTCCAGTCCGTGAGCAGTTCTTC.

The table lists this clonotype with many counts. This chain uses TRBV5-5 with TRBJ1-6; D not certain. Germline loops: CDR1 SGHKS, CDR2 YYEKEE (reference sequence). Trimming stripped 2 bases from V and 10 bases from J, with 19 bases between. The CDR3 consists of 16 residues. The CDR3: CASSFKSPGEGSPLHF. The CDR3 coding sequence is TGTGCCAGCAGCTTCAAATCTCCGGGAGAGGGATCACCCCTCCACTTT.

This sequence joins TRBV29-1 and TRBJ2-5; perhaps TRBD2 as D (5 bases). From germline, CDR1 is SQVTM and CDR2 ANQGSEA. V lost 2 bases to trimming and J lost 5 bases, with 21 bases between them. CDR3 length: 16 amino acids. The CDR3 bases are TGCAGCGTTGAAATAGGCGGGCCTACCAGAGGGGAGACCCAGTACTTC. Amino acids: CSVEIGGPTRGETQYF.

This chain connects TRBV5-1 to TRBJ2-1; 7 nucleotides align to TRBD1. Germline values: CDR1 SGHRS, CDR2 YFSETQ. The CDR3 is 13 residues long. Losses at the gene ends were 5 bases for V and 8 bases for J; bases not matched to a gene: 7. The CDR3: CASRLTGADEQFF. DNA of the CDR3: TGCGCCAGCAGGCTAACAGGGGCTGATGAGCAGTTCTTC.

The table lists this clonotype with a few counts. The J gene is TRBJ2-5, the V gene TRBV4-2; D not certain. V was cut by 0 bases and J by 5 bases, with 10 bases left in between. CDR1 and CDR2 (germline): LGHNA, YNFKEQ. This CDR3 region has 14 residues. Written as DNA, the CDR3 is TGTGCCAGCAGCCAAGAAGCTAGTTCGGAGACCCAGTACTTC. Amino acids: CASSQEASSETQYF.

The chain joins TRBV30 to TRBJ2-1; TRBD1 matches at 8 bases. CDR3 length: 16 amino acids. Per germline, CDR1 GTSNPN and CDR2 SVGIG (reference sequence). V was clipped by 2 bases and J by 0 bases; unmatched bases: 6. The CDR3 DNA follows: TGTGCCTGGAGTCCTAGACAGGGGAACTCCTACAATGAGCAGTTCTTC. This codes for CAWSPRQGNSYNEQFF.

This clonotype was detected a few times. The CDR3 here is CAPEGIDTEAFF. For the CDR3, the DNA is TGTGCCCCAGAGGGAATTGACACTGAAGCTTTCTTT. The rearrangement uses TRBV7-9 and TRBJ1-1, with D uncertain. The CDR3 totals 12 residues. Deletions cut 11 bases from V and 3 bases from J, with 13 bases between. The V gene's germline CDR1 is SEHNR and CDR2 FQNEAQ (reference sequence). Together with reference TRBV7-9 and TRBJ1-1, the CDR3 gives the full variable domain: DTGVSQNPRHKITKRGQNVTFRCDPISEHNRLYWYRQTLGQGPEFLTYFQNEAQLEKSRLLSDRFSAERPKGSFSTLEIQRTEQGDSAMYLCAPEGIDTEAFFGQGTRLTVV.

This clonotype was seen more than once but under ten times. The chain has TRBV7-2 and TRBJ2-7; TRBD2 aligns across 8 bases. The CDR3 has 13 residues. Germline-derived CDR1 and CDR2 are SGHTA and FQGNSA. V was pared by 2 bases and J by 6 bases, with 3 bases of the junction left unmatched. For the CDR3, the DNA is TGTGCCAGCAGCTTAAAGGCGGGAGGCGAGCAGTACTTC. Its translation is CASSLKAGGEQYF.